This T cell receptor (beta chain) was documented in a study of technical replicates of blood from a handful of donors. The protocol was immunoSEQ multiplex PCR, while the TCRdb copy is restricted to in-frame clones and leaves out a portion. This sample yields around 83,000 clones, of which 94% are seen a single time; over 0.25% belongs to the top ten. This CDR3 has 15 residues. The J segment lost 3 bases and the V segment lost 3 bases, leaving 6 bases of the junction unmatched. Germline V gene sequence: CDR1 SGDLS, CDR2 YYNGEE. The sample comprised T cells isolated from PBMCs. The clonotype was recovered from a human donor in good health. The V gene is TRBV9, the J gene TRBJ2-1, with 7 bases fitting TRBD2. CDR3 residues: CASSAGGWDYNEQFF. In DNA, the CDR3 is TGTGCCAGCAGCGCCGGGGGGTGGGACTACAATGAGCAGTTCTTC.